This entry lists 19 T cell receptor beta chains sequenced from one sample in a study of shared clonotypes between healthy human individuals. The assay was immunoSEQ multiplex PCR, and TCRdb's table has in-frame clones only and misses some. The sample has approximately 1.5 million clones, about 98.5% seen once. The sequenced material came from naive CD4+ T cells sorted from blood. Subset indicated: CD45RA+ positively selected. These receptors were taken from a man aged 30 to 45 in good health.

The chain is built from TRBV7-6 and TRBJ2-7; the D gene is possibly TRBD1 (6 bases). The CDR3 length is 14 residues. The germline CDR1 and CDR2 sequences are SGHVS and FNYEAQ. Between the trimmed V and J ends, which lost 5 bases and 2 bases, there was a span of 13 bases. The chain's CDR3 is CASSPRDIAYEQYF. The CDR3 DNA follows: TGTGCCAGCAGCCCCCGGGACATCGCCTACGAGCAGTACTTC.

The CDR3 loop is CASSSSGRNYNEQFF. The CDR3 DNA is TGTGCCAGCAGCTCCAGCGGGAGGAACTACAATGAGCAGTTCTTC. This chain joins TRBV7-8 and TRBJ2-1; 9 bases align to TRBD2. The germline V gene has CDR1 SGHVS and CDR2 FQNEAQ. V lost 4 bases, J lost 3 bases, and 4 bases stayed unmatched. This CDR3 has 15 amino acids.

CDR3 nucleotide sequence: TGTGCCAGCTCGGGACAGGGTTCGGATGGCTACACCTTC. Protein product: CASSGQGSDGYTF. The chain recombines TRBV2 with TRBJ1-2; 9 bases map to TRBD1. The V gene's germline CDR1 is SNHLY and CDR2 FYNNEI. V lost 8 bases, J lost 6 bases, and 7 bases stayed unmatched. The CDR3 is made up of 13 amino acids.

Comment on this clone: Other DNA sequences in this specimen translate into the identical CDR3. The chain recombines TRBV19 with TRBJ2-5; a possible D gene is TRBD2 (5 bases). The CDR3 length is 14 residues. The V gene lost 1 base and the J gene lost 0 bases, with 6 bases spanning the gap. Looked up from germline, CDR1 is LNHDA and CDR2 is SQIVND (reference sequence). DNA for the CDR3: TGTGCCAGTAGTATAGGAGGGAACCAAGAGACCCAGTACTTC. Translating it yields CASSIGGNQETQYF. Full variable domain (rest looked up from reference TRBV19 and TRBJ2-5): DGGITQSPKYLFRKEGQNVTLSCEQNLNHDAMYWYRQDPGQGLRLIYYSQIVNDFQKGDIAEGYSVSREKKESFPLTVTSAQKNPTAFYLCASSIGGNQETQYFGPGTRLLVL.

This chain joins TRBV18 and TRBJ1-5; D is unresolved. The CDR3 is made up of 12 amino acids. V lost 3 bases and J lost 7, with 7 bases in between. The germline CDR1 and CDR2 sequences are KGHSH and LQKENI. The CDR3 reads CASSPTPQPQHF. CDR3 nucleotides: TGTGCCAGCTCACCGACTCCCCAGCCCCAGCATTTT.

The J gene is TRBJ2-5, the V gene TRBV15, with D unresolved. This CDR3 spans 14 amino acids. With 5 bases removed from V and 5 bases from J, the gap between germline ends came to 15 bases. The germline CDR1 and CDR2 sequences are LNHNV and YYDKDF (reference sequence). The CDR3 spells CATSPGGLRETQYF. DNA of the CDR3: TGTGCCACCAGCCCAGGCGGTTTAAGGGAGACCCAGTACTTC.

The chain couples TRBV29-1 to TRBJ1-4; 10 bases line up with TRBD1. The germline V gene encodes CDR1 SQVTM and CDR2 ANQGSEA. This CDR3 contains 20 residues. Unmatched junction bases numbered 20, after V lost 6 bases and J lost 1 base. The CDR3 sequence is CSVAGTGAASLPGTNEKLFF. Written as DNA, the CDR3 is TGCAGCGTGGCCGGGACAGGGGCCGCGAGCCTACCCGGAACTAATGAAAAACTGTTTTTT.

This rearrangement joins TRBV7-8 to TRBJ1-4, with TRBD1 as a possible D gene (5 bases). The CDR3 runs 14 residues. Germline-derived CDR1 and CDR2 are SGHVS and FQNEAQ. The V end lost 3 bases, the J end lost 8 bases, and 13 bases lay between the germline ends. The CDR3, as DNA: TGTGCCAGCAGCTTGGGGGGTGGTGCCGAAAAACTGTTTTTT. It encodes CASSLGGGAEKLFF.

Concerning this clone itself: Distinct nucleotide sequences in the sample also encode this CDR3. The V call is TRBV18, the J call TRBJ1-4; D may be TRBD1 (6 bases). CDR1 KGHSH and CDR2 LQKENI come from the germline V gene. The germline V and J ends were trimmed by 0 bases and 4 bases, with 9 bases remaining between them. The CDR3 has 15 amino acids. DNA of the CDR3: TGTGCCAGCTCACCACCGGGACAAAGTAATGAAAAACTGTTTTTT. Translation gives CASSPPGQSNEKLFF.

The chain employs TRBV7-2 and TRBJ2-7; no definite D call. The CDR3 is made up of 11 amino acids. Trimming stripped 5 bases from V and 5 bases from J, with 7 bases between. The V gene's germline CDR1 is SGHTA and CDR2 FQGNSA. The CDR3 reads CASSPGHEQYF. In DNA, the CDR3 is TGTGCCAGCAGCCCCGGGCACGAGCAGTACTTC.

The chain combines TRBV5-1 with TRBJ2-7; no clear D gene. Trimming left V 0 bases short and J 0 bases short, with 13 bases between. From germline, CDR1 is SGHRS and CDR2 YFSETQ. The CDR3 totals 16 residues. The CDR3 here is CASSLVVRQSSYEQYF. The CDR3, as DNA: TGCGCCAGCAGCTTGGTTGTCAGGCAAAGCTCCTACGAGCAGTACTTC. Based on the CDR3 plus reference TRBV5-1 and TRBJ2-7, the full variable domain is KAGVTQTPRYLIKTRGQQVTLSCSPISGHRSVSWYQQTPGQGLQFLFEYFSETQRNKGNFPGRFSGRQFSNSRSEMNVSTLELGDSALYLCASSLVVRQSSYEQYFGPGTRLTVT.

V is TRBV7-9 and J is TRBJ2-3, with a possible D match to TRBD1 (6 bases). Trimming stripped 1 base from V and 1 base from J, with 9 bases between. The CDR3 contains 15 residues. Germline V CDR1 and CDR2: SEHNR, FQNEAQ (reference sequence). In DNA form, the CDR3 reads TGTGCCAGCAGCTTAGACAGGGTTGGCACAGATACGCAGTATTTT. This encodes CASSLDRVGTDTQYF.

The chain uses TRBV15 and TRBJ2-7; 7 bases map to TRBD1. The V segment lost 0 bases and the J segment 4 bases; nucleotides outside the gene matches: 6. The CDR3 length is 15 residues. Germline CDR1 and CDR2: LNHNV and YYDKDF (reference sequence). The CDR3 here is CATSRDYPGQYEQYF. The CDR3 region has the DNA TGTGCCACCAGCAGAGATTACCCGGGACAGTACGAGCAGTACTTC. The full variable domain, its missing parts supplied by reference TRBV15 and TRBJ2-7, is DAMVIQNPRYQVTQFGKPVTLSCSQTLNHNVMYWYQQKSSQAPKLLFHYYDKDFNNEADTPDNFQSRRPNTSFCFLDIRSPGLGDTAMYLCATSRDYPGQYEQYFGPGTRLTVT.

This chain joins TRBV6-5 and TRBJ2-2; 7 bases are shared with TRBD2. Germline loops: CDR1 MNHEY, CDR2 SVGAGI. The CDR3 consists of 14 residues. V dropped 8 bases and J dropped 5; count of bases not matched to a gene: 8. CDR3 in amino acids: CASRGGSGTGELFF. The CDR3 DNA reads as TGTGCCAGCCGTGGCGGGAGTGGAACCGGGGAGCTGTTTTTT.

In the case of this clone: Other nucleotide sequences from this sample produce the same CDR3. The chain is built from TRBV5-1 and TRBJ2-5, with D unresolved. This CDR3 contains 12 residues. V gave up 2 bases and J gave up 2 bases, with 4 bases separating them. Germline V lookup: CDR1 SGHRS, CDR2 YFSETQ. For the CDR3, the DNA is TGCGCCAGCAGCTTAGAACAAGAGACCCAGTACTTC. This encodes CASSLEQETQYF. Full variable domain (remainder filled in from reference TRBV5-1 and TRBJ2-5): KAGVTQTPRYLIKTRGQQVTLSCSPISGHRSVSWYQQTPGQGLQFLFEYFSETQRNKGNFPGRFSGRQFSNSRSEMNVSTLELGDSALYLCASSLEQETQYFGPGTRLLVL.

The V call is TRBV2, the J call TRBJ2-1, with 12 bases that match TRBD1. The junction had 3 bases not matched to a gene; V was cut back by 6 bases and J by 3 bases. The CDR3 contains 15 residues. Germline V gene data show CDR1 as SNHLY and CDR2 as FYNNEI. Here the CDR3 DNA reads TGTGCCAGCAGGGGGACAGGGGGCATCTACAATGAGCAGTTCTTC. As protein: CASRGTGGIYNEQFF. The complete variable domain, with remaining parts taken from reference TRBV2 and TRBJ2-1, reads EPEVTQTPSHQVTQMGQEVILRCVPISNHLYFYWYRQILGQKVEFLVSFYNNEISEKSEIFDDQFSVERPDGSNFTLKIRSTKLEDSAMYFCASRGTGGIYNEQFFGPGTRLTVL.

This chain connects TRBV6-5 to TRBJ2-7; D ambiguous. The germline V gene encodes CDR1 MNHEY and CDR2 SVGAGI. Trimming cost V 5 bases and J 4 bases, with 12 bases left between them. The length of the CDR3 is 13 residues. CDR3 loop: CASSERKGYEQYF. The CDR3 DNA reads as TGTGCCAGCAGTGAACGGAAAGGGTACGAGCAGTACTTC.

Here the CDR3 reads CASSLKGDEQFF. The CDR3 bases are TGCGCCAGCAGCTTGAAGGGGGATGAGCAGTTCTTC. The chain combines TRBV5-1 with TRBJ2-1; perhaps TRBD1 as D (6 bases). CDR3 length equals 12 residues. The germline V and J ends were trimmed by 1 base and 8 bases, with 7 bases remaining between them. Germline lookup yields CDR1 SGHRS and CDR2 YFSETQ.

J is TRBJ2-7 and V is TRBV5-1; 13 positions match TRBD2. The CDR3 has 17 amino acids. V lost 4 bases, J lost 4 bases, and 11 bases stayed unmatched. Looked up from germline, CDR1 is SGHRS and CDR2 is YFSETQ. In DNA form, the CDR3 reads TGCGCCAGCAGCCCGGGACTAGCGGGAATCGTGGAATACGAGCAGTACTTC. Protein: CASSPGLAGIVEYEQYF. The full variable domain, completed using reference TRBV5-1 and TRBJ2-7, is KAGVTQTPRYLIKTRGQQVTLSCSPISGHRSVSWYQQTPGQGLQFLFEYFSETQRNKGNFPGRFSGRQFSNSRSEMNVSTLELGDSALYLCASSPGLAGIVEYEQYFGPGTRLTVT.